A selection of T cell receptor beta chains follows, all from one sample in a study of cytomegalovirus exposure and HLA in healthy donors. Sequencing used immunoSEQ multiplex PCR; TCRdb keeps in-frame clones, though not all of them. The sample lists about 170,000 clones, about 83% seen once, with roughly 1.3% in the top ten. Material: PBMCs. These receptors came from a woman aged 25 to 39 in good health and CMV-seronegative. Both conserved end residues are part of each CDR3. A D gene is named only where the DNA matches it firmly. Clone size is given for some rows only: seen once, a few or many times, or a class if the clone is expanded.

v_call	d_call	j_call	clone_size	cdr3_nt	cdr3_aa
TRBV5-1	TRBD2	TRBJ2-3	.	TGCGCCAGCAGCTTGGATAGCGGGGGGGCCACAGATACGCAGTATTTT	CASSLDSGGATDTQYF
TRBV15	TRBD1	TRBJ1-5	.	TGTGCCACCAGCCCGGGACAGGGAGCAGATCAGCCCCAGCATTTT	CATSPGQGADQPQHF
TRBV7-8	.	TRBJ1-6	.	TGTGCCAGCAGCCGCACGGGGAATTCACCCCTCCACTTT	CASSRTGNSPLHF
TRBV30	.	TRBJ2-7	once	TGTGCCTGGACGGTCGGCAGGGCTGACGAGCAGTACTTC	CAWTVGRADEQYF
TRBV7-8	TRBD2	TRBJ2-2	.	TGTGCCAGCAGCCGTCGCAGGACTAGCGGGGATGTAGGGGAGCTGTTTTTT	CASSRRRTSGDVGELFF
TRBV5-1	TRBD2	TRBJ2-1	.	TGCGCCAGCAGCCCTTCCGCCGGGACTAGTGCTCCTGAGCAGTTCTTC	CASSPSAGTSAPEQFF
TRBV6-5	.	TRBJ1-2	.	TGTGCCAGCAGACCACCAGGGTTGAGCTATGGCTACACCTTC	CASRPPGLSYGYTF
TRBV5-6	.	TRBJ2-7	.	TGTGCCAGCAGCTTGCAGTTCTCCTACGAGCAGTACTTC	CASSLQFSYEQYF
TRBV7-9	TRBD1	TRBJ1-6	few	TGTGCCAGCAGTTCCTCCGGGACAGTTTATTCACCCCTCCACTTT	CASSSSGTVYSPLHF
TRBV4-1	TRBD1	TRBJ2-7	once	TGCGCCAGCAGCCACGGACAGGGGACGGCGTACGAGCAGTACTTC	CASSHGQGTAYEQYF
TRBV6-5	TRBD1	TRBJ1-1	.	TGTGCCAGCAGCAAAGGGGGCGTTTACACTGAAGCTTTCTTT	CASSKGGVYTEAFF
TRBV5-4	.	TRBJ1-2	.	TGTGCCAGCAGCTTGGTTCAGGGAACATTCTATGGCTACACCTTC	CASSLVQGTFYGYTF
TRBV6-5	.	TRBJ1-5	.	TGTGCCAGCAGCCGAGGGTCTTTTCAGCCCCAGCATTTT	CASSRGSFQPQHF
TRBV27	.	TRBJ1-1	.	TGTGCCAGCAGTTTGCACGGGGAAACGAACACTGAAGCTTTCTTT	CASSLHGETNTEAFF
TRBV4-2	TRBD2	TRBJ2-3	.	TGTGCCAGCAGCCAAGGGGTAGCGGGGGGGCACCCAGATACGCAGTATTTT	CASSQGVAGGHPDTQYF
TRBV5-1	.	TRBJ1-5	.	TGCGCCAGCAGCTTGGTGGGGGCCGGGCAGCCCCAGCATTTT	CASSLVGAGQPQHF
TRBV6-1	TRBD2	TRBJ2-7	.	TGTGCCAGGGGCGGGGGTCCCTACGAGCAGTACTTC	CARGGGPYEQYF
TRBV4-1	.	TRBJ2-1	.	TGCGCCAGCAGTACCGCCCAGGGGGAGCAGTTCTTC	CASSTAQGEQFF
TRBV2	.	TRBJ1-5	.	TGTGCCAGCAGTGAAAGTGGAGGTTCTGGTCAGCCCCAGCATTTT	CASSESGGSGQPQHF
TRBV10-3	.	TRBJ1-1	.	TGTGCCATCCTCGAGCAGGGGAACACTGAAGCTTTCTTT	CAILEQGNTEAFF
TRBV7-9	.	TRBJ1-2	.	TGTGCCAGCAGCCCTCGGGGAGGGGAGGGCTACACCTTC	CASSPRGGEGYTF
TRBV6-1	.	TRBJ1-1	.	TGTGCCAGCACTATGCAGGGTGAAGCTTTCTTT	CASTMQGEAFF
TRBV7-8	.	TRBJ1-2	.	TGTGCCAGCAGCTTGAGTAGGGGTGATGGCTACACCTTC	CASSLSRGDGYTF
TRBV6-6	.	TRBJ1-1	.	TGTGCCAGCAGTTACTCGACCCAGGGGTTCACTGAAGCTTTCTTT	CASSYSTQGFTEAFF
TRBV6-1	TRBD1	TRBJ1-5	once	TGTGCCAGCCTATACGGGACAGGGGGCAATCAGCCCCAGCATTTT	CASLYGTGGNQPQHF
TRBV6-1	TRBD1	TRBJ1-1	.	TGTGCCAGCAGGACAGGGGCGGCGGTGAACACTGAAGCTTTCTTT	CASRTGAAVNTEAFF
TRBV19	TRBD1	TRBJ1-6	.	TGTGCCAGTACCAGGGGGTCCTATAATTCACCCCTCCACTTT	CASTRGSYNSPLHF
TRBV30	TRBD1	TRBJ1-5	.	TGTGCCTGGAGTTCACAGGGGAATCAGCCCCAGCATTTT	CAWSSQGNQPQHF
TRBV5-6	TRBD2	TRBJ2-3	.	TGTGCCAGCAGCAACAGCGGGACCACAGATACGCAGTATTTT	CASSNSGTTDTQYF
TRBV9	TRBD1	TRBJ1-2	.	TGTGCCAGTTTCGGACAGGGGATTAACTATGGCTACACCTTC	CASFGQGINYGYTF
TRBV19	TRBD2	TRBJ2-1	.	TGTGCCAGTACTTTCCAGCGGGGGGTTAATGAGCAGTTCTTC	CASTFQRGVNEQFF
TRBV4-3	.	TRBJ1-6	.	TGCGCCAGCAGCCAAGTCCCAGGTTTATCACCCCTCCACTTT	CASSQVPGLSPLHF
TRBV2	.	TRBJ2-3	once	TGTGCCAGCAGTGACCAGGCCACAGATACGCAGTATTTT	CASSDQATDTQYF
TRBV27	.	TRBJ1-4	.	TGTGCCAGCAGACCAGGACAGTCCCCAATGGAACTGTTTTTT	CASRPGQSPMELFF
TRBV19	TRBD2	TRBJ2-7	.	TGTGCCAGTTCTAGCCGGGGGGTACCCTACGAGCAGTACTTC	CASSSRGVPYEQYF
TRBV4-1	TRBD2	TRBJ2-3	.	TGCGCCAGCAGCCCGCGGGGGGAAGGCACAGATACGCAGTATTTT	CASSPRGEGTDTQYF
TRBV5-6	.	TRBJ2-7	.	TGTGCCAGCAGCTCCCGGGACAACTCCTACGAGCAGTACTTC	CASSSRDNSYEQYF
TRBV6-5	.	TRBJ1-6	.	TGTGCCAGCAGTGGAGGACAGCCTAATTCACCCCTCCACTTT	CASSGGQPNSPLHF
TRBV4-1	TRBD2	TRBJ2-5	.	TGCGCCAGCAGCCAAGCGTGGCGCGGGGGAGAGACCCAGTACTTC	CASSQAWRGGETQYF
TRBV19	.	TRBJ2-7	.	TGTGCCAGTAGTACTAGGGAGTCGCCCTACGAGCAGTACTTC	CASSTRESPYEQYF
TRBV5-1	TRBD1	TRBJ1-2	.	TGCGCCAGCAGCCCCGGGGACAGGGTTGGTGGCTACACCTTC	CASSPGDRVGGYTF
TRBV9	.	TRBJ2-7	.	TGTGCCAGCGGAGACGGTTACGAGCAGTACTTC	CASGDGYEQYF
TRBV10-1	.	TRBJ2-1	.	TGCGCCAGCTCGGGCGGGGCCTCCTACAATGAGCAGTTCTTC	CASSGGASYNEQFF
TRBV7-2	.	TRBJ1-6	.	TGTGCCAGCAGCTTAGCGGGTTGGGCAGGCTCACCCCTCCACTTT	CASSLAGWAGSPLHF
TRBV19	.	TRBJ1-6	.	TGTGCCAGTAGTCGCGGGGACGGAGGAAATTCACCCCTCCACTTT	CASSRGDGGNSPLHF
TRBV27	TRBD1	TRBJ2-7	.	TGTGCCAGCAGTGCGAGGGACAGCTCCTACGAGCAGTACTTC	CASSARDSSYEQYF
TRBV27	.	TRBJ2-5	.	TGTGCCAGCAGATTCGGAGAGACCCAGTACTTC	CASRFGETQYF
TRBV4-1	TRBD1	TRBJ1-1	once	TGCGCCAGCAGCCACAGAGGGGGGACAGGGCAGCCTGAAGCTTTCTTT	CASSHRGGTGQPEAFF
TRBV6-6	.	TRBJ1-2	.	TGTGCCAGCGCATTAAGTACAGCACCTAACTATGGCTACACCTTC	CASALSTAPNYGYTF
TRBV5-4	TRBD1	TRBJ1-3	.	TGTGCCAGCAGACAAACAGGGGGAGATCTCGGGAACACCATATATTTT	CASRQTGGDLGNTIYF
TRBV5-6	.	TRBJ1-5	.	TGTGCCAGCAGCTTGTGGGGGGGGCCCAGCAATCAGCCCCAGCATTTT	CASSLWGGPSNQPQHF